This T cell receptor (beta chain) was recovered during a study of cytomegalovirus exposure and HLA in healthy donors. Regarding the study as a whole: Cytomegalovirus association was listed for roughly 160 TCR beta chains. Among TCR sequences, most were rare, though some public TCRs appeared in many donors.

Per the germline V gene, CDR1 is MNHEY and CDR2 is SMNVEV (reference sequence). V lost 5 bases and J 5 bases, leaving 14 bases between the germline ends. This CDR3 has 14 residues. The protocol was immunoSEQ multiplex PCR, while the TCRdb copy is restricted to in-frame clones and leaves out a portion. The profile shows fewer than 250,000 clones, around 78% of them singletons. Turning to this clone: Its cognate antigen is unknown.

This chain joins TRBV27 and TRBJ2-3, with a weak D call TRBD2 (6 bases). The clonotype originates from a woman aged 18-29 years in good health and CMV-seronegative. Sequenced: PBMCs. The CDR3 nucleotides read TGTGCCAGCAGTCCCAGGGAGGCGGGAGATACGCAGTATTTT. It codes for CASSPREAGDTQYF.